The present T cell receptor (beta chain) was sequenced within a study of blood T cell repertoires in COVID-19. Trimming shortened V by 6 bases and J by 5 bases, and 11 bases separated the two germline ends. The CDR3 sequence is 13 residues long. Per the germline V gene, CDR1 is MNHEY and CDR2 is SVGAGI. Some clones are missing from TCRdb's copy, which holds only in-frame ones; the method was immunoSEQ multiplex PCR. The sample records around 98,000 clones, 70% to 90% being singletons. This receptor was obtained from a man between 65 and 79 years old with acute or convalescent COVID-19. The chain couples TRBV6-5 to TRBJ1-3; possible D gene TRBD1, 5 bases. The sample taken for sequencing was peripheral blood. The CDR3 nucleotides are TGTGCCAGCAGGGGGGGGATGAGAAACACCATATATTTT. It encodes CASRGGMRNTIYF.